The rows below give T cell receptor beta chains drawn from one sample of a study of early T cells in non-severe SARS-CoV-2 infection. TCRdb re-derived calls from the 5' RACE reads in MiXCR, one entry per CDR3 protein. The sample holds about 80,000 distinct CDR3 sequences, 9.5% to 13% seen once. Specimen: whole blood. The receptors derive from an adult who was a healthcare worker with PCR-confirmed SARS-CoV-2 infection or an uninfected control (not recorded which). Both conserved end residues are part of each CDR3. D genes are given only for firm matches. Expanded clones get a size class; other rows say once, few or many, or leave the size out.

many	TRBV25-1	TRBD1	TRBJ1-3	TGTGCCAGCAGTGAAGACAGGGGGCTCGGAAACACCATATATTTT	CASSEDRGLGNTIYF
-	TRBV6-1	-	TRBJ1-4	TGTGCCAGCAGTGAGAACGGACTACCCGCCGAAAAACTGTTTTTT	CASSENGLPAEKLFF
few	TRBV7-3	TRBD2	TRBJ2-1	TGTGCCAGCAGCCAAGCGGGGGCCCCCTACAATGAGCAGTTCTTC	CASSQAGAPYNEQFF
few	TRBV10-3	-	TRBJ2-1	TGTGCCATCAGTGACGATGGGTTTCTTAGGGAGCAGTTCTTC	CAISDDGFLREQFF
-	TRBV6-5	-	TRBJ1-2	TGTGCCAGCAGTTACTCCGGACGGTTTAACTATGGCTACACCTTC	CASSYSGRFNYGYTF
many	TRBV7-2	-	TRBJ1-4	TGTGCCAGCAGTCCGACGGGGACGGTTGAAAAACTGTTTTTT	CASSPTGTVEKLFF
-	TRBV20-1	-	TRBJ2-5	TGCAGTGCTCGGGACGCCCAGTACTTC	CSARDAQYF
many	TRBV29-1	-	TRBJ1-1	TGCAGCGTTGTACGGGTGGTAAGCACTGAAGCTTTCTTT	CSVVRVVSTEAFF
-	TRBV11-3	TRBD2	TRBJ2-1	TGTGCCAGCAGCCCCGGAACTGGACTAGCGGGAGGGCGTGAGCAGTTCTTC	CASSPGTGLAGGREQFF
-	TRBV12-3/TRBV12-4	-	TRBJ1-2	TGTGCCAGCAGTTCCCCCAGTCCCCTGACACGTTATGGCTACACCTTC	CASSSPSPLTRYGYTF
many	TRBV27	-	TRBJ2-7	TGTGCCACCCGACCGTCTTATATAGGGGACGAGCAGTACTTC	CATRPSYIGDEQYF
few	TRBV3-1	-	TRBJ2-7	TGTGCCAGCAGCCAAGGGGCAACTGTCTACGAGCAGTACTTC	CASSQGATVYEQYF
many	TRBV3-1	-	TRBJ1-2	TGTGCCAGCAGCCGCGAGGACTACCTCTATGGCTACACCTTC	CASSREDYLYGYTF
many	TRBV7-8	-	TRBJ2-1	TGTGCCAGCAGCTTACCGGACGGACCCTACAATGAGCAGTTCTTC	CASSLPDGPYNEQFF
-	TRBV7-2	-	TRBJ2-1	TGTGCCAGCAGCTCACCCGGGACCTACAATGAGCAGTTCTTC	CASSSPGTYNEQFF
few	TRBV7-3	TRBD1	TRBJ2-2	TGTGCCAGCAGCACCTGGACAGGGCCCACCGGGGAGCTGTTTTTT	CASSTWTGPTGELFF
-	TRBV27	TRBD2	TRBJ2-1	TGTGCCAGCAGTCCGCTAGCGGGGGGGCGTTCTAGGAATGAGCAGTTCTTC	CASSPLAGGRSRNEQFF
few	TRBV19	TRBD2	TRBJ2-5	TGTGCCAGTATGGGCGGGAGGGCCGCTGGGACCCAGTACTTC	CASMGGRAAGTQYF
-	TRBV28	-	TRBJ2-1	TGTGCCAGCAGTTTCCAAGGAAATGAGCAGTTCTTC	CASSFQGNEQFF
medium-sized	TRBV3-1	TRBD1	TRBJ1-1	TGTGCCAGCAGCCAAGAAACTAGCAGGGGGGCTTTCTTT	CASSQETSRGAFF
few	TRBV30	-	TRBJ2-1	TGTGCCTTCAGTTACAATGAGCAGTTCTTC	CAFSYNEQFF
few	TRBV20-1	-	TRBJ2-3	TGCAGTGCTAGAGATTTACAGGGTACAGATACGCAGTATTTT	CSARDLQGTDTQYF
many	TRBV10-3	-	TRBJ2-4	TGTGCCATCAGTGAGTCAGGTTCTGCCAAAAACATTCAGTACTTC	CAISESGSAKNIQYF
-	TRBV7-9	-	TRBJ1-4	TGTGCCAGCAGCCCTCGGGAGGGGCGAGCAAAACTGTTTTTT	CASSPREGRAKLFF
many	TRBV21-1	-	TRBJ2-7	TGTGCCAGCAGCACTACTAGCGGGAGAATGACCTACGAGCAGTACTTC	CASSTTSGRMTYEQYF
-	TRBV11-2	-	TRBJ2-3	TGTGCCAGCAGCGGACTCCTAGATACGCAGTATTTT	CASSGLLDTQYF
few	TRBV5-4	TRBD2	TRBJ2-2	TGTGCCAGCAGCTTGGGGCTAGCGGATTACACCGGGGAGCTGTTTTTT	CASSLGLADYTGELFF
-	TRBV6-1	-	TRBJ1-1	TGTGCCAGCAGTGAAATGGACCTTACCGGGGCTGAAGCTTTCTTT	CASSEMDLTGAEAFF
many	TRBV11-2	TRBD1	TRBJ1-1	TGTGCCAGCAGTGCTAGGCCGGGACAGGGCTTCACTGAAGCTTTCTTT	CASSARPGQGFTEAFF
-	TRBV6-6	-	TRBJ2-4	TGTGCCAGCAGATTCGAGGGGGGAGCCAAAAACATTCAGTACTTC	CASRFEGGAKNIQYF